A selection of T cell receptor beta chains follows, all from one sample in a study of siplizumab effects on memory and regulatory T cells. Produced via immunoSEQ multiplex PCR; TCRdb's table is partial and in-frame only. Seen here are over 70,000 clones, over 80% observed once, and the top ten hold around 16%. Specimen: CD4+ T cells sorted from blood. The receptors stem from a human donor in good health. Both conserved end residues are part of each CDR3. D genes are given only for firm matches. Where a row states a size, it is once, few, many or the class of an expanded clone; other rows omit it.

D gene,J gene,V gene,clone size,CDR3 DNA,CDR3 protein
TRBD2,TRBJ2-1,TRBV4-1,-,TGCGCCAGCAGCCAACTAGATCTGATAGCGGGGAACAATGAGCAGTTCTTC,CASSQLDLIAGNNEQFF
TRBD2,TRBJ2-1,TRBV25-1,-,TGTGCCAGCAGTGACCCCTTTCCGGGTAGCGGGAGGTACAATGAGCAGTTCTTC,CASSDPFPGSGRYNEQFF
TRBD2,TRBJ2-7,TRBV18,once,TGTGCCAGCTCCCGAATTCCTAGCGGGAGCGGCTTAGGGGGCGAGCAGTACTTC,CASSRIPSGSGLGGEQYF
-,TRBJ1-5,TRBV19,-,TGTGCCAGTAGAACCCGGGGGGTTGGTAATCAGCCCCAGCATTTT,CASRTRGVGNQPQHF
TRBD1,TRBJ2-2,TRBV7-3,-,TGTGCCAGCAGCACCAGGGGGCGGGACACCGGGGAGCTGTTTTTT,CASSTRGRDTGELFF
TRBD2,TRBJ2-7,TRBV7-9,-,TGTGCCAGCAGCGATGATTTAAGCGGGAGGGTGAGCTCCTACGAGCAGTACTTC,CASSDDLSGRVSSYEQYF
TRBD2,TRBJ2-1,TRBV6-5,few,TGTGCCAGCAGTTTTAGGGAGGGTTCCTACAATGAGCAGTTCTTC,CASSFREGSYNEQFF
TRBD2,TRBJ2-7,TRBV7-2,once,TGTGCCAGCAGCCCGCGACTAGCGGGAGGTTGGGAGCAGTACTTC,CASSPRLAGGWEQYF
TRBD2,TRBJ2-3,TRBV30,-,TGTGCCTGGAGTACACTAGCGGGAGGCCGCACAGATACGCAGTATTTT,CAWSTLAGGRTDTQYF
-,TRBJ2-5,TRBV29-1,-,TGCAGCGCTGACGGACGGTCGGAGACCCAGTACTTC,CSADGRSETQYF
TRBD2,TRBJ2-1,TRBV28,-,TGTGCCAGCATCTCTAGCGGGAGTTACAATGAGCAGTTCTTC,CASISSGSYNEQFF
-,TRBJ2-3,TRBV9,-,TGTGCCAGCAGCGCCGACCAGACCCCAGATACGCAGTATTTT,CASSADQTPDTQYF
-,TRBJ2-1,TRBV7-3,-,TGTGCCAGCAGCCCCGGGTCCCACAATGAGCAGTTCTTC,CASSPGSHNEQFF
-,TRBJ2-3,TRBV6-1,-,TGTGCCAGCAGTGAATTTCTCAGGGGAACAGATACGCAGTATTTT,CASSEFLRGTDTQYF
TRBD2,TRBJ2-1,TRBV9,-,TGTGCCAGCAGCGTAGCCCCGCGGGAGACTGTCAATGAGCAGTTCTTC,CASSVAPRETVNEQFF
-,TRBJ2-6,TRBV5-4,-,TGTGCCAGCAGCTTCGGGGTGCGAGGGGCCAACGTCCTGACTTTC,CASSFGVRGANVLTF
TRBD2,TRBJ2-5,TRBV4-2,-,TGTGCCAGCAGCCAAGGGACTAGCGAGCAAGAGACCCAGTACTTC,CASSQGTSEQETQYF
TRBD1,TRBJ2-1,TRBV15,-,TGTGCCACCAGCAGGACAGGGGGCAGGGAGCAGTTCTTC,CATSRTGGREQFF
TRBD2,TRBJ2-3,TRBV5-1,-,TGCGCCAGCAGCCCCGTAGCGGGAGGGGGCACAGATACGCAGTATTTT,CASSPVAGGGTDTQYF
-,TRBJ2-7,TRBV21-1,-,TGTGCCAGCAGCAAACCGGGACAGGGAAGGTACGAGCAGTACTTC,CASSKPGQGRYEQYF
TRBD2,TRBJ2-2,TRBV19,-,TGTGCCAGTAGTATAAGGGAGGGTCCGGGAAGGGAGCTGTTTTTT,CASSIREGPGRELFF
-,TRBJ1-2,TRBV7-9,-,TGTGCCAGCAGCTTTCAGGAGATTAACTATGGCTACACCTTC,CASSFQEINYGYTF
-,TRBJ1-2,TRBV7-2,-,TGTGCCAGCAGCTCATTAGGATCTAACTATGGCTACACCTTC,CASSSLGSNYGYTF
-,TRBJ1-1,TRBV7-6,once,TGTGCCAGCAGCTTACGGCTGAACACTGAAGCTTTCTTT,CASSLRLNTEAFF
TRBD2,TRBJ2-1,TRBV2,-,TGTGCCAGCAGGCGGGACTATAACAATGAGCAGTTCTTC,CASRRDYNNEQFF
-,TRBJ2-2,TRBV7-3,-,TGTGCCAGCAGGCGGGGACAGCCTGCCGGGGAGCTGTTTTTT,CASRRGQPAGELFF
-,TRBJ2-7,TRBV10-1,-,TGCGCCAGCAGACCCAGGGTTGAGCAGTACTTC,CASRPRVEQYF
-,TRBJ2-7,TRBV7-9,-,TGTGCCAGCAGCTTAACGGGAGATAGGTCCTACGAGCAGTACTTC,CASSLTGDRSYEQYF
-,TRBJ2-2,TRBV6-6,-,TGTGCCACCTGGATCGGGACGGTGAACACCGGGGAGCTGTTTTTT,CATWIGTVNTGELFF
-,TRBJ2-6,TRBV6-6,-,TGTGCCAGCACCCGGGACAATTTCTCTGGGGCCAACGTCCTGACTTTC,CASTRDNFSGANVLTF
-,TRBJ2-7,TRBV7-2,-,TGTGCCAGCAGCTTATACTACGAGCAGTACTTC,CASSLYYEQYF
-,TRBJ2-7,TRBV5-1,-,TGCGCCAGCAGCTTGGCTTCGGGGGTCGAGCAGTACTTC,CASSLASGVEQYF